This entry is about one T cell receptor beta chain. This sample was taken from a study of blood T cell repertoires in COVID-19. Study at large: The study drew acute and convalescent COVID-19 samples from the United States, Italy and Spain. PBMCs, B-cell-depleted T cells, or T cells were the source of the cDNA or gDNA that made up the material.

Recovery meant two consecutive negative NP/OP PCR tests, professional clearance, or resolved symptoms. This CDR3 is built from 15 residues. V lost 2 bases, J lost 4 bases, and 12 bases lay in between. Germline V gene lookup returns CDR1 SGHAT and CDR2 FQDESV (reference sequence). In the authors' methods: Amplification from reference gene primers served as the basis for estimated nucleated cell counts. The repertoire was sequenced with immunoSEQ multiplex PCR; TCRdb's copy has only in-frame clones and lacks some. The V and J calls and clone size come from that table; D and trimming were worked out from the DNA. The table shows under 200,000 clones, with around four fifths occurring only once.

The receptor was derived from a woman aged 45-65 years who had recovered from COVID-19. The J gene is TRBJ2-1, the V gene TRBV11-1; D possibly corresponds to TRBD2 (6 bases). The sample comprised PBMCs or T cells enriched from blood (not recorded which). CDR3 amino acids: CASSLWGDVYNEQFF. CDR3 DNA sequence: TGTGCCAGCAGCTTATGGGGGGACGTTTACAATGAGCAGTTCTTC.